These 20 T cell receptor beta chains came from one sample sequenced in a study of cytotoxic CD8 clonotypes in ibrutinib-treated CLL. Some clones are missing from TCRdb's copy, which holds only in-frame ones; the method was immunoSEQ multiplex PCR. Here the sample spans 150,000 or so clones, around 80% being singletons. The specimen was PBMCs, collected after 36 months of ibrutinib treatment. Source of these receptors: a human donor with chronic lymphocytic leukemia.

The chain joins TRBV28 to TRBJ1-5, with 7 nucleotides matching TRBD1. CDR1 is MDHEN, CDR2 SYDVKM, per germline. The V gene end was trimmed by 6 bases and the J gene end by 2 bases; junction bases not matched to a gene: 4. The CDR3 extends over 14 amino acids. The CDR3, as DNA: TGTGCCAGCAGGAGACAGGGTGGCAATCAGCCCCAGCATTTT. Encoded protein: CASRRQGGNQPQHF. The variable domain in full, with the rest retrieved from reference TRBV28 and TRBJ1-5, is DVKVTQSSRYLVKRTGEKVFLECVQDMDHENMFWYRQDPGLGLRLIYFSYDVKMKEKGDIPEGYSVSREKKERFSLILESASTNQTSMYLCASRRQGGNQPQHFGDGTRLSIL.

The J gene is TRBJ1-1, the V gene TRBV7-9, with no clear D. The ends were cut back, 6 bases at V and 0 bases at J, with 8 bases in the middle. Germline CDR1 is SEHNR and CDR2 is FQNEAQ (reference sequence). This CDR3 comprises 13 residues. The CDR3 DNA reads as TGTGCCAGCAGTCCGGGGATGAACACTGAAGCTTTCTTT. Protein: CASSPGMNTEAFF.

The V and J genes are TRBV13 and TRBJ2-2, with 7 bases that match TRBD1. V lost 5 bases, J lost 7 bases, and 10 bases stayed unmatched. The CDR3 runs 15 residues. CDR1 is PRHDT, CDR2 FYEKMQ, per germline (reference sequence). In DNA, the CDR3 is TGTGCCAGCAGCCGCGACAGGGTTCGAGGCGGGGAGCTGTTTTTT. Protein sequence: CASSRDRVRGGELFF. The variable domain in full, completed from reference TRBV13 and TRBJ2-2, reads AAGVIQSPRHLIKEKRETATLKCYPIPRHDTVYWYQQGPGQDPQFLISFYEKMQSDKGSIPDRFSAQQFSDYHSELNMSSLELGDSALYFCASSRDRVRGGELFFGEGSRLTVL.

A few counts support this clone. V gene TRBV28 combines with J gene TRBJ2-3; D call uncertain. The CDR3 sequence is 13 residues long. Germline V gene data show CDR1 as MDHEN and CDR2 as SYDVKM. V dropped 5 bases and J dropped 5 bases, with 11 bases sitting between them. The chain's CDR3 is CASSLSLLDTQYF. DNA of the CDR3: TGTGCCAGCAGTCTCTCCCTCCTAGATACGCAGTATTTT.

This clone was seen a few times. V and J are TRBV5-4 and TRBJ1-2; the match to TRBD1 covers 9 bases. V lost 2 bases and J lost 4; bases outside the gene matches: 9. Per germline, CDR1 SGHNT and CDR2 YYREEE (reference sequence). The CDR3 contains 16 residues. CDR3 sequence (DNA): TGTGCCAGCAGCTTTGAACCGGGACAGGGAAGCTATGGCTACACCTTC. Its translation is CASSFEPGQGSYGYTF.

This rearrangement joins TRBV12-5 to TRBJ2-6; no clear D. CDR3 length: 12 amino acids. Germline V gives CDR1 LGHNT, CDR2 FRNRAP. V lost 1 base to trimming and J lost 12 bases, with 7 bases between them. This CDR3 is CASGLDSSVLTF. For the CDR3, the DNA is TGTGCTAGTGGTTTGGACTCTAGCGTCCTGACTTTC.

The chain combines TRBV4-1 with TRBJ2-7, with a weak D call TRBD1 (6 bases). Between the trimmed V and J ends, which lost 9 bases and 0 bases, there was a span of 12 bases. The length of the CDR3 is 13 residues. Per the germline V gene, CDR1 is MGHRA and CDR2 is YSYEKL. CDR3 nucleotides: TGCGCCAGTGCAACAGGGTCCTCCTACGAGCAGTACTTC. This encodes CASATGSSYEQYF.

This clone was observed a handful of times. J is TRBJ2-5 and V is TRBV7-7; D may be TRBD1 (5 bases). The CDR3 loop spans 15 amino acids. CDR1 and CDR2 from the germline V gene are SSHAT and FNYEAQ (reference sequence). Trimming shortened V by 5 bases and J by 0 bases, and 13 bases separated the two germline ends. The CDR3 region is CASSPAGRDQETQYF. The CDR3 nucleotides read TGTGCCAGCAGCCCGGCCGGCAGGGACCAAGAGACCCAGTACTTC.

This clone was counted only a few times. This rearrangement joins TRBV2 to TRBJ2-3, with TRBD2 identical over 7 bases. With 2 bases clipped from V and 0 bases from J, the junction kept 8 bases outside the gene matches. The CDR3 is 17 residues long. CDR1 and CDR2 from the germline V gene are SNHLY and FYNNEI. CDR3 region: CASSENGGGFSTDTQYF. The DNA of the CDR3 is TGTGCCAGCAGTGAAAATGGGGGGGGGTTTAGCACAGATACGCAGTATTTT.

The J gene is TRBJ2-3, the V gene TRBV4-1, with 7 bases matching TRBD2. Germline CDR1 reads MGHRA; CDR2 reads YSYEKL. Trimming at V came to 2 bases and at J to 0 bases, leaving 5 bases not matched to a gene. This CDR3 contains 16 residues. CDR3 DNA sequence: TGCGCCAGCAGCCAACCACTAGCGCCTAGCACAGATACGCAGTATTTT. It translates to CASSQPLAPSTDTQYF.

V is TRBV18 and J is TRBJ1-3; D is possibly TRBD1 (6 bases). Trimming removed 3 bases at V and 0 bases at J, with 9 bases between. CDR1 is KGHSH and CDR2 is LQKENI in the germline V gene. The CDR3 is made up of 15 amino acids. The CDR3: CASSPTRGSGNTIYF. In nucleotides, the CDR3 is TGTGCCAGCTCACCCACCAGGGGCTCTGGAAACACCATATATTTT.

The rearrangement uses TRBV5-5 and TRBJ2-2, with unresolved D. The CDR3 has 14 amino acids. V lost 2 bases and J lost 6, with 11 bases in between. Germline V gives CDR1 SGHKS, CDR2 YYEKEE (reference sequence). Here the CDR3 reads CASSFRTWAGELFF. DNA for the CDR3: TGTGCCAGCAGCTTCAGAACATGGGCCGGGGAGCTGTTTTTT.

This clone is labeled as medium-sized. The chain employs TRBV27 and TRBJ1-5; D gene ambiguous. The CDR3 has 14 amino acids. Trimming left V 10 bases short and J 0 bases short, with 13 bases between. Germline CDR1 MNHEY, CDR2 SMNVEV (reference sequence). CDR3 amino acids: CATSSPDSNQPQHF. CDR3 nucleotide sequence: TGTGCCACCTCCTCACCGGATAGCAATCAGCCCCAGCATTTT.

The chain couples TRBV10-3 to TRBJ1-1, with D unresolved. The CDR3 has 14 residues. Germline loops: CDR1 ENHRY, CDR2 SYGVKD. Trimming pared 6 bases from V and 3 bases from J, leaving 14 bases between. The CDR3 reads CAIRGRVGDTEAFF. Here the CDR3 DNA reads TGTGCCATCAGGGGCCGGGTGGGCGACACTGAAGCTTTCTTT.

This clone was seen a few times. The chain uses TRBV6-5 and TRBJ1-2; D is unresolved. V dropped 0 bases and J dropped 6 bases, with 14 bases sitting between them. The CDR3 covers 15 residues. CDR1 and CDR2 from the germline V gene are MNHEY and SVGAGI. In DNA form, the CDR3 reads TGTGCCAGCAGTTACTCGGTGGCACAGTGGCATGGCTACACCTTC. Translating gives CASSYSVAQWHGYTF.

V gene TRBV30 combines with J gene TRBJ1-5, with TRBD1 as a possible D gene (5 bases). This CDR3 contains 15 residues. The ends were cut back, 1 base at V and 4 bases at J, with 14 bases in the middle. Germline CDR1 reads GTSNPN; CDR2 reads SVGIG (reference sequence). This CDR3 is CAWSEGLMGNQPQHF. CDR3 sequence (DNA): TGTGCCTGGAGTGAGGGGCTCATGGGAAATCAGCCCCAGCATTTT.

The J gene is TRBJ1-2, the V gene TRBV19, with 8 positions matching TRBD1. Germline lookup yields CDR1 LNHDA and CDR2 SQIVND (reference sequence). J was trimmed by 1 base and V by 3 bases; bases with no gene match: 4. The length of the CDR3 is 15 residues. The CDR3 sequence is CASSISGGVNYGYTF. The CDR3 DNA reads TGTGCCAGTAGTATCTCAGGGGGCGTTAACTATGGCTACACCTTC.

This clone was detected only once. The chain recombines TRBV7-2 with TRBJ2-1; D possibly corresponds to TRBD2 (6 bases). The CDR3 covers 19 residues. The V end was cut by 6 bases, the J end by 0 bases, with 24 bases between. Germline CDR1 SGHTA, CDR2 FQGNSA. CDR3 region: CASRAHPPIRDSSYNEQFF. The CDR3 bases are TGTGCCAGCAGAGCTCATCCCCCGATCCGGGACTCCTCCTACAATGAGCAGTTCTTC.

J is TRBJ2-5 and V is TRBV27, with D hard to call. Germline V CDR1 and CDR2: MNHEY, SMNVEV (reference sequence). The CDR3 totals 14 residues. V was shortened by 6 bases and J by 5 bases, with 16 bases between the two germline ends. For the CDR3, the DNA is TGTGCCAGCAGCCTAAACGGTGACCGGGAGACCCAGTACTTC. Translated: CASSLNGDRETQYF.

This clone was observed a handful of times. The chain has TRBV28 and TRBJ1-4; D is unresolved. Germline V lookup: CDR1 MDHEN, CDR2 SYDVKM. V gave up 1 base and J gave up 5 bases, with 11 bases separating them. The CDR3 is 15 residues long. In DNA form, the CDR3 reads TGTGCCAGCAGTTTATCTGGAGCCTTGAATGAAAAACTGTTTTTT. Translation: CASSLSGALNEKLFF.